A single sample is the source of the 30 T cell receptor beta chains below, sequenced in a study of T cell changes during pregnancy in multiple sclerosis. Profiled with immunoSEQ multiplex PCR; TCRdb holds only in-frame clones, not every one. The sample lists approximately 34,000 clones, roughly nine tenths seen once, with under 15% in the top ten. The material sequenced was CD8+ T cells from peripheral blood mononuclear cells, taken in the first trimester of pregnancy. These receptors came from a female donor with multiple sclerosis, enrolled in a pregnancy study.

V gene TRBV7-6 combines with J gene TRBJ1-2; TRBD1 is a possible D gene (6 bases). The germline V gene encodes CDR1 SGHVS and CDR2 FNYEAQ. This CDR3 is built from 15 residues. Trimming cost V 1 base and J 3 bases, with 12 bases left between them. In DNA, the CDR3 is TGTGCCAGCAGCTTAGATGGGACACCCGACTATGGCTACACCTTC. This sequence encodes CASSLDGTPDYGYTF.

CDR3 DNA sequence: TGTGCCACCAGCAGAGGGACCGGGACAGGGGGCTCGGACGAGCAGTACTTC. Translation: CATSRGTGTGGSDEQYF. The J gene is TRBJ2-7, the V gene TRBV15; 12 bases map to TRBD1. The CDR3 is made up of 17 amino acids. V lost 1 base, J lost 5 bases, and 9 bases stayed unmatched. Germline CDR1 is LNHNV and CDR2 is YYDKDF (reference sequence).

The rearrangement joins TRBV28 to TRBJ2-7; D may be TRBD1 (6 bases). Germline CDR1 and CDR2: MDHEN and SYDVKM. The germline V and J ends were trimmed by 4 bases and 0 bases, with 19 bases remaining between them. The CDR3 runs 17 residues. Here the CDR3 reads CASSCLRQALSSYEQYF. CDR3 coding DNA: TGTGCCAGCAGTTGCCTCAGACAGGCCTTAAGCTCCTACGAGCAGTACTTC.

V gene TRBV29-1 combines with J gene TRBJ1-1, with D possibly being TRBD1 (6 bases). This CDR3 is 12 amino acids long. Germline CDR1 is SQVTM and CDR2 is ANQGSEA. Deletions cut 7 bases from V and 7 bases from J, with 16 bases between. CDR3 nucleotide sequence: TGCAGCGGGAAGACAGGTATTGGTGAAGCTTTCTTT. This encodes CSGKTGIGEAFF.

V gene TRBV4-3 combines with J gene TRBJ2-1; no firm D call. The CDR3 sequence is 12 residues long. V was pared by 2 bases and J by 5 bases, with 4 bases between. Germline-derived CDR1 and CDR2 are LGHNA and YSLEER. The CDR3 spells CASSQSNNEQFF. The CDR3 DNA reads TGCGCCAGCAGCCAATCCAACAATGAGCAGTTCTTC.

The chain couples TRBV5-8 to TRBJ2-2; a possible D gene is TRBD2 (6 bases). Germline V gene data show CDR1 as SGHTS and CDR2 as YDEGEE. Trimming removed 3 bases from V and 3 bases from J, with 15 bases in between. This CDR3 spans 16 amino acids. In DNA form, the CDR3 reads TGTGCCAGCAGCTCCCGACGGGACTCCTACACCGGGGAGCTGTTTTTT. Translating gives CASSSRRDSYTGELFF.

The rearrangement links TRBV11-3 to TRBJ2-7; 15 nucleotides align to TRBD2. Germline values: CDR1 SGHNT, CDR2 YENEEA. Losses at the gene ends were 5 bases for V and 3 bases for J; bases not matched to a gene: 14. The CDR3 sequence is 19 residues long. The chain's CDR3 is CASSRGLAGGPAVNYEQYF. CDR3 DNA sequence: TGTGCCAGCAGCCGCGGACTAGCGGGAGGGCCGGCGGTGAACTACGAGCAGTACTTC.

This clone is labeled medium-sized. CDR3 coding DNA: TGTGCCAGCAGCTTCGGGACAGCTAACTATGGCTACACCTTC. Translation gives CASSFGTANYGYTF. The gene calls are TRBV5-6 and TRBJ1-2, with 7 bases aligning to TRBD1. Germline V gene data show CDR1 as SGHDT and CDR2 as YYEEEE. J was trimmed by 0 bases and V by 2 bases; bases with no gene match: 1. This CDR3 is 14 amino acids long.

The chain recombines TRBV6-5 with TRBJ1-5, with D perhaps matching TRBD1 (5 bases). Trimming shortened V by 0 bases and J by 1 base, and 7 bases separated the two germline ends. The CDR3 contains 15 residues. CDR1 and CDR2 (germline): MNHEY, SVGAGI. The DNA for the CDR3 is TGTGCCAGCAGTTACTCAGCAGGGAGCAATCAGCCCCAGCATTTT. Translating it yields CASSYSAGSNQPQHF.

This chain uses TRBV6-1 with TRBJ2-1; no clear D gene. Germline V gene lookup returns CDR1 MNHNS and CDR2 SASEGT. The length of the CDR3 is 16 residues. Trimming removed 1 base from V and 1 base from J, with 11 bases in between. The CDR3 region is CASSEGPGYSYNEQFF. DNA for the CDR3: TGTGCCAGCAGTGAAGGGCCAGGATATTCCTACAATGAGCAGTTCTTC.

V is TRBV6-5 and J is TRBJ2-7, with TRBD1 identical over 8 bases. Germline lookup yields CDR1 MNHEY and CDR2 SVGAGI. The CDR3 has 15 residues. Trimming at V came to 0 bases and at J to 2 bases, leaving 3 bases not matched to a gene. The CDR3 is CASSYSRTGPYEQYF. CDR3 nucleotides: TGTGCCAGCAGTTACTCTAGGACAGGGCCCTACGAGCAGTACTTC.

The rearrangement links TRBV4-1 to TRBJ2-7; 11 bases are a match to TRBD2. Germline-derived CDR1 and CDR2 are MGHRA and YSYEKL. The CDR3 length is 15 residues. V was clipped by 1 base and J by 3 bases; unmatched bases: 2. As DNA, the CDR3 is TGCGCCAGCAGCCAAGCACTAGCGGGAGTCTACGAGCAGTACTTC. It translates to CASSQALAGVYEQYF.

The rearrangement joins TRBV27 to TRBJ2-1; 12 bases match TRBD2. From germline, CDR1 is MNHEY and CDR2 SMNVEV (reference sequence). V shed 5 bases, J shed 6 bases, and the junction held 8 bases outside the gene matches. The CDR3 length is 16 residues. For the CDR3, the DNA is TGTGCCAGCAGTACCAGGACTAGCGGGGACCCCAATGAGCAGTTCTTC. Protein sequence: CASSTRTSGDPNEQFF.

The chain is built from TRBV7-9 and TRBJ1-2, with D perhaps matching TRBD1 (5 bases). The CDR3 sequence is 16 residues long. Germline CDR1 reads SEHNR; CDR2 reads FQNEAQ (reference sequence). Trimming stripped 4 bases from V and 5 bases from J, with 20 bases between. The CDR3 region has the DNA TGTGCCAGCAGCTCTGGGGGGGACCCCCTGCTTTATGGCTACACCTTC. This encodes CASSSGGDPLLYGYTF.

The rearrangement joins TRBV27 to TRBJ1-5; D may be TRBD1 (6 bases). Per the germline V gene, CDR1 is MNHEY and CDR2 is SMNVEV (reference sequence). The CDR3 runs 16 residues. Trimming took off 0 bases at V and 2 bases at J, with 11 bases between the two ends. As DNA, the CDR3 is TGTGCCAGCAGTTTATCGGCAGGGGTAGGCAATCAGCCCCAGCATTTT. Amino acid sequence: CASSLSAGVGNQPQHF.

This chain uses TRBV29-1 with TRBJ2-1; no reliable D call. From germline, CDR1 is SQVTM and CDR2 ANQGSEA. V lost 0 bases to trimming and J lost 10 bases, with 7 bases between them. This CDR3 region has 11 residues. This CDR3 reads CSVEDQIEQFF. CDR3 nucleotides: TGCAGCGTTGAAGATCAGATAGAGCAGTTCTTC.

This clone has only one observation. The chain has TRBV6-4 and TRBJ2-3; the match to TRBD2 covers 8 bases. The germline V gene has CDR1 MRHNA and CDR2 SNTAGT. This CDR3 has 15 residues. The V segment lost 3 bases and the J segment 3 bases; nucleotides outside the gene matches: 5. CDR3 DNA: TGTGCCAGCAGTGATGTGAGCGGGAGTACAGATACGCAGTATTTT. It is translated as CASSDVSGSTDTQYF.

The chain combines TRBV5-6 with TRBJ2-2, with a tentative D call TRBD2 (5 bases). CDR1 is SGHDT and CDR2 is YYEEEE in the germline V gene. Between the trimmed V and J ends, which lost 0 bases and 9 bases, there was a span of 12 bases. This CDR3 comprises 14 residues. The CDR3 here is CASSLALRAWELFF. CDR3 bases: TGTGCCAGCAGCTTGGCCCTGAGGGCATGGGAGCTGTTTTTT.

The rearrangement links TRBV19 to TRBJ2-7; TRBD2 might be the D (5 bases). Germline CDR1 and CDR2: LNHDA and SQIVND (reference sequence). The V gene lost 2 bases and the J gene lost 2 bases, with 16 bases spanning the gap. The CDR3 loop spans 16 amino acids. CDR3 region: CASSILGRRPPYEQYF. The CDR3 nucleotides read TGTGCCAGTAGTATATTAGGACGGAGGCCCCCCTACGAGCAGTACTTC.

J is TRBJ1-4 and V is TRBV4-1; D gene ambiguous. Germline lookup yields CDR1 MGHRA and CDR2 YSYEKL. The V gene lost 0 bases and the J gene lost 8 bases, with 19 bases spanning the gap. The CDR3 is made up of 17 amino acids. In DNA, the CDR3 is TGCGCCAGCAGCCAAGATCGAAAGGCCTTCCCAGGAGAAAAACTGTTTTTT. Amino acids: CASSQDRKAFPGEKLFF.

The chain joins TRBV2 to TRBJ2-7; 10 nucleotides agree with TRBD2. The germline V gene has CDR1 SNHLY and CDR2 FYNNEI. The CDR3 has 18 amino acids. The trim removed 6 bases at V and 1 base at J, leaving 15 bases unmatched. The CDR3 DNA follows: TGTGCCAGCAGGATTGAGGCTAGCGGGAGTCTCGGGTCCTACGAGCAGTACTTC. Translation: CASRIEASGSLGSYEQYF. Looking up the rest from reference TRBV2 and TRBJ2-7 gives the full variable domain: EPEVTQTPSHQVTQMGQEVILRCVPISNHLYFYWYRQILGQKVEFLVSFYNNEISEKSEIFDDQFSVERPDGSNFTLKIRSTKLEDSAMYFCASRIEASGSLGSYEQYFGPGTRLTVT.

The V gene is TRBV9, the J gene TRBJ1-2; 7 bases match TRBD1. There are 14 residues in the CDR3. Germline V CDR1 and CDR2: SGDLS, YYNGEE. Trimming cost V 0 bases and J 3 bases; bases outside gene matches: 2. In DNA, the CDR3 is TGTGCCAGCAGCGTAGGAGGGGGCGACTATGGCTACACCTTC. Its protein product is CASSVGGGDYGYTF.

The chain is built from TRBV19 and TRBJ1-5, with a tentative D call TRBD1 (5 bases). Germline CDR1 LNHDA, CDR2 SQIVND (reference sequence). The CDR3 covers 13 residues. V lost 6 bases to trimming and J lost 7 bases, with 13 bases between them. CDR3 bases: TGTGCCAGTAGCCCCTTCGGGGGACAGCCCCAGCATTTT. It translates to CASSPFGGQPQHF. The full variable domain, in which reference TRBV19 and TRBJ1-5 provide the parts outside the CDR3, is DGGITQSPKYLFRKEGQNVTLSCEQNLNHDAMYWYRQDPGQGLRLIYYSQIVNDFQKGDIAEGYSVSREKKESFPLTVTSAQKNPTAFYLCASSPFGGQPQHFGDGTRLSIL.

The chain employs TRBV19 and TRBJ2-7; 10 nucleotides agree with TRBD2. Germline V gene sequence: CDR1 LNHDA, CDR2 SQIVND (reference sequence). Trimming cost V 1 base and J 6 bases; bases outside gene matches: 3. This CDR3 region has 14 residues. The CDR3 loop reads CASSIAVAGGEQYF. In DNA, the CDR3 is TGTGCCAGTAGTATAGCGGTAGCGGGAGGCGAGCAGTACTTC.

This chain joins TRBV28 and TRBJ1-1, with 12 positions matching TRBD1. Germline values: CDR1 MDHEN, CDR2 SYDVKM. The trim removed 8 bases at V and 5 bases at J, leaving 9 bases unmatched. This CDR3 region has 15 residues. CDR3 residues: CASGTGTGGGTEAFF. The CDR3 region has the DNA TGTGCCAGCGGCACCGGGACAGGGGGCGGAACTGAAGCTTTCTTT. The variable domain in full, completed from reference TRBV28 and TRBJ1-1, reads DVKVTQSSRYLVKRTGEKVFLECVQDMDHENMFWYRQDPGLGLRLIYFSYDVKMKEKGDIPEGYSVSREKKERFSLILESASTNQTSMYLCASGTGTGGGTEAFFGQGTRLTVV.

V is TRBV15 and J is TRBJ2-7; D perhaps matches TRBD1 (5 bases). Trimming left V 0 bases short and J 7 bases short, with 7 bases between. The germline V gene encodes CDR1 LNHNV and CDR2 YYDKDF (reference sequence). This CDR3 is 12 amino acids long. The CDR3 here is CATSRDGAEQYF. In DNA form, the CDR3 reads TGTGCCACCAGCAGAGATGGGGCTGAGCAGTACTTC.

The chain carries TRBV6-5 and TRBJ2-1; D is perhaps TRBD1 (6 bases). CDR3 length: 14 amino acids. The V gene lost 6 bases and the J gene lost 3 bases, with 12 bases spanning the gap. Per germline, CDR1 MNHEY and CDR2 SVGAGI. Here the CDR3 DNA reads TGTGCCAGCAGCCTCACAGGGAACTACAATGAGCAGTTCTTC. Its protein is CASSLTGNYNEQFF.

This CDR3 is CASTNPREGTEAFF. Written as DNA, the CDR3 is TGTGCCAGTACCAACCCCAGGGAAGGCACTGAAGCTTTCTTT. The chain links TRBV19 to TRBJ1-1; possible D gene TRBD1, 5 bases. Germline CDR1 is LNHDA and CDR2 is SQIVND (reference sequence). The CDR3 is 14 residues long. Deletions cut 7 bases from V and 4 bases from J, with 16 bases between.

The genes are TRBV9 and TRBJ2-3; perhaps TRBD2 as D (5 bases). Trimming stripped 0 bases from V and 3 bases from J, with 14 bases between. Germline-derived CDR1 and CDR2 are SGDLS and YYNGEE. This CDR3 region has 16 residues. The CDR3 spells CASSVGESGITDTQYF. The CDR3 DNA reads as TGTGCCAGCAGCGTAGGTGAGAGCGGAATAACAGATACGCAGTATTTT.

V is TRBV6-5 and J is TRBJ1-1; the D gene is possibly TRBD1 (6 bases). The CDR3 has 16 amino acids. Germline CDR1 is MNHEY and CDR2 is SVGAGI. Trimming pared 2 bases from V and 1 base from J, leaving 14 bases between. DNA for the CDR3: TGTGCCAGCAGTTACACCATGGGGGGGGCGAACACTGAAGCTTTCTTT. This translates into CASSYTMGGANTEAFF.